This T cell receptor (beta chain) was retrieved from a study of beta chain features in type 1 diabetes. Study background: On cell yields, gender and age, patients and healthy donors were similar.

What was sequenced were expressed TCRB transcripts, since all of the isolated RNA had been reverse transcribed. Sequenced by immunoSEQ multiplex PCR; TCRdb stores in-frame clones only, minus some. Among 200,000 to 250,000 clones listed, roughly an eighth were seen once. Findings and caveats of the study: With patients and controls alike, PCR might favor shorter templates to an equal degree. Reduced insertions and increased deletions marked VDJ junctions in type 1 diabetes patients.

V lost 6 bases, J lost 0 bases, and 5 bases stayed unmatched. CDR1 and CDR2 (germline): MNHNY, SVGAGI (reference sequence). The CDR3 is made up of 15 amino acids. This clone was found a few times. The antigen is not known. The clonotype originates from a woman aged 40-49 years in good health. The sequencing input was naive CD4+ T cells from blood. The genes are TRBV6-6 and TRBJ2-3; 8 bases align to TRBD2. The CDR3 DNA reads as TGTGCCAGCAGCCATGGCGGGAGGAGCACAGATACGCAGTATTTT. Translation gives CASSHGGRSTDTQYF.